Below, 24 T cell receptor beta chains from the same sample are listed, as sequenced in a study of cytomegalovirus exposure and HLA in healthy donors. Method: immunoSEQ multiplex PCR; TCRdb's copy keeps in-frame clones and lacks some. The repertoire holds over 200,000 clones, with 88% as singletons. The sequenced sample was PBMCs. Every receptor here comes from a woman aged 18-30 years in good health and CMV-seronegative.

The CDR3: CASSTWTGISNQPQHF. The CDR3 nucleotides are TGTGCCAGCAGCACCTGGACAGGGATTAGCAATCAGCCCCAGCATTTT. The rearrangement joins TRBV28 to TRBJ1-5, with 8 bases aligning to TRBD1. From germline, CDR1 is MDHEN and CDR2 SYDVKM. The length of the CDR3 is 16 residues. J gave up 0 bases and V 6 bases, and 7 bases lay outside the gene matches.

The rearrangement links TRBV10-1 to TRBJ2-6; 10 nucleotides line up with TRBD1. The trim removed 2 bases at V and 5 bases at J, leaving 9 bases unmatched. Germline CDR1 WNHNN, CDR2 SYGVQD (reference sequence). The CDR3 is made up of 18 amino acids. The CDR3 DNA sequence: TGCGCCAGCAGTGAGGGGACAGGGGCAGGGCCTTGGGCCAACGTCCTGACTTTC. It codes for CASSEGTGAGPWANVLTF.

The J gene is TRBJ1-3, the V gene TRBV11-2; D is uncertain. The CDR3 is 14 residues long. Germline V gives CDR1 SGHAT, CDR2 FQNNGV. Deletions cut 7 bases from V and 0 bases from J, with 10 bases between. The CDR3, as DNA: TGTGCCAGCAAGGCGGCTATCTCTGGAAACACCATATATTTT. Its protein product is CASKAAISGNTIYF.

The gene calls are TRBV6-1 and TRBJ2-7, with 8 bases that match TRBD1. The germline V gene has CDR1 MNHNS and CDR2 SASEGT. This CDR3 comprises 13 residues. The V segment lost 5 bases and the J segment 1 base; nucleotides outside the gene matches: 1. Written as DNA, the CDR3 is TGTGCCAGCAGTAGACAGGGGTCCTACGAGCAGTACTTC. Protein product: CASSRQGSYEQYF.

The genes are TRBV9 and TRBJ1-5, with no clear D. The germline V gene has CDR1 SGDLS and CDR2 YYNGEE. V was pared by 3 bases and J by 5 bases, with 15 bases between. The CDR3 sequence is 15 residues long. CDR3 nucleotides: TGTGCCAGCAGCGCCGGACCCTCAGCGGATCAGCCCCAGCATTTT. As protein: CASSAGPSADQPQHF. Using reference TRBV9 and TRBJ1-5 for the parts outside the CDR3, the full variable domain is DSGVTQTPKHLITATGQRVTLRCSPRSGDLSVYWYQQSLDQGLQFLIQYYNGEERAKGNILERFSAQQFPDLHSELNLSSLELGDSALYFCASSAGPSADQPQHFGDGTRLSIL.

In this sample, this clone turned up once. This sequence joins TRBV28 and TRBJ1-2, with 12 bases lining up with TRBD1. The germline CDR1 and CDR2 sequences are MDHEN and SYDVKM. The J segment lost 5 bases and the V segment lost 6 bases, leaving 10 bases of the junction unmatched. The CDR3 contains 16 residues. CDR3 DNA sequence: TGTGCCAGCAGAATAACCGGGACAGGGGGCGGGTATGGCTACACCTTC. Residues: CASRITGTGGGYGYTF.

The table lists this clone with a count of one. The V call is TRBV4-3, the J call TRBJ2-3, with TRBD2 as a possible D gene (5 bases). The V and J ends lost 2 bases and 0 bases respectively, with 9 bases between them. This CDR3 contains 15 residues. Germline V gene sequence: CDR1 LGHNA, CDR2 YSLEER. Written as DNA, the CDR3 is TGCGCCAGCAGCCAAAAGAGGGCGAGCACAGATACGCAGTATTTT. It specifies CASSQKRASTDTQYF.

This sequence joins TRBV9 and TRBJ2-7; D ambiguous. CDR3 length: 14 amino acids. Per the germline V gene, CDR1 is SGDLS and CDR2 is YYNGEE. The V end lost 1 base, the J end lost 2 bases, and 10 bases lay between the germline ends. The CDR3 protein is CASSVRGDTYEQYF. In nucleotides, the CDR3 is TGTGCCAGCAGCGTAAGAGGAGATACCTACGAGCAGTACTTC.

The chain recombines TRBV5-1 with TRBJ2-1; 14 bases map to TRBD2. This CDR3 comprises 16 residues. The germline gives CDR1 SGHRS, CDR2 YFSETQ. J gave up 5 bases and V 0 bases, and 1 base lay outside the gene matches. CDR3 protein: CASSLGGLAGDNEQFF. The DNA for the CDR3 is TGCGCCAGCAGCTTGGGGGGACTAGCGGGAGACAATGAGCAGTTCTTC. Combining the CDR3 with reference TRBV5-1 and TRBJ2-1 gives the whole variable domain KAGVTQTPRYLIKTRGQQVTLSCSPISGHRSVSWYQQTPGQGLQFLFEYFSETQRNKGNFPGRFSGRQFSNSRSEMNVSTLELGDSALYLCASSLGGLAGDNEQFFGPGTRLTVL.

This clone was counted a single time. The chain employs TRBV18 and TRBJ2-3, with 7 nucleotides matching TRBD2. The J segment lost 1 base and the V segment lost 5 bases, leaving 6 bases of the junction unmatched. Germline CDR1 reads KGHSH; CDR2 reads LQKENI. CDR3 length equals 15 residues. The CDR3 protein is CASSNLAGGTDTQYF. In DNA, the CDR3 is TGTGCCAGCTCAAACTTGGCGGGAGGCACAGATACGCAGTATTTT.

The rearrangement links TRBV27 to TRBJ1-5, with D perhaps matching TRBD1 (6 bases). Looked up from germline, CDR1 is MNHEY and CDR2 is SMNVEV (reference sequence). The CDR3 runs to 14 residues. V was shortened by 8 bases and J by 1 base, with 12 bases between the two germline ends. DNA for the CDR3: TGTGCCAGCCGCTACAGGGCGAGCAATCAGCCCCAGCATTTT. It yields the protein CASRYRASNQPQHF.

This clone was seen only a few times. CDR3 in DNA: TGTGCCAGCAGCGTAGGCGAGGTATCCCCCGGGGAGCTGTTTTTT. It encodes CASSVGEVSPGELFF. The chain couples TRBV9 to TRBJ2-2, with unresolved D. Germline V gives CDR1 SGDLS, CDR2 YYNGEE. The V end was cut by 0 bases, the J end by 6 bases, with 12 bases between. The length of the CDR3 is 15 residues.

The gene calls are TRBV29-1 and TRBJ2-2; D is perhaps TRBD2 (5 bases). The V end was cut by 6 bases, the J end by 7 bases, with 12 bases between. Germline CDR1 reads SQVTM; CDR2 reads ANQGSEA. This CDR3 spans 12 amino acids. In nucleotides, the CDR3 is TGCAGCGTCATTCTTGAGGGCGGGGAGCTGTTTTTT. This translates into CSVILEGGELFF.

V is TRBV11-1 and J is TRBJ1-1; 10 nucleotides line up with TRBD1. The V gene end was trimmed by 1 base and the J gene end by 7 bases; junction bases not matched to a gene: 6. Germline assignment: CDR1 SGHAT and CDR2 FQDESV (reference sequence). The CDR3 is made up of 15 amino acids. CDR3 DNA sequence: TGTGCCAGCAGCTTAGAATCGGGACAGGGGATTGAAGCTTTCTTT. It encodes CASSLESGQGIEAFF.

The chain is built from TRBV29-1 and TRBJ2-1; 9 bases are shared with TRBD2. After removal of 3 bases from V and 9 bases from J, the junction contained 3 bases not matched to a gene. This CDR3 has 12 amino acids. Germline CDR1 SQVTM, CDR2 ANQGSEA. In DNA form, the CDR3 reads TGCAGCGTTGAGTATAGCGGGAGTGAGCAGTTCTTC. This codes for CSVEYSGSEQFF.

This clone was recorded once. The J gene is TRBJ2-1, the V gene TRBV27, with 11 bases lining up with TRBD2. The germline gives CDR1 MNHEY, CDR2 SMNVEV (reference sequence). V shed 4 bases, J shed 9 bases, and the junction held 11 bases outside the gene matches. This CDR3 contains 16 residues. CDR3 loop: CASSSISGRASGEQFF. The CDR3, as DNA: TGTGCCAGCAGTTCCATTAGCGGGAGGGCCTCAGGTGAGCAGTTCTTC.

The chain is built from TRBV27 and TRBJ2-1; TRBD1 matches at 7 bases. The CDR3 length is 14 residues. Germline CDR1 MNHEY, CDR2 SMNVEV (reference sequence). The trim removed 6 bases at V and 3 bases at J, leaving 5 bases unmatched. The CDR3 reads CASSGQAFYNEQFF. For the CDR3, the DNA is TGTGCCAGCAGCGGACAGGCGTTCTACAATGAGCAGTTCTTC.

This clone has a single count. This rearrangement joins TRBV9 to TRBJ2-1, with 7 bases matching TRBD2. Germline V lookup: CDR1 SGDLS, CDR2 YYNGEE. CDR3 length: 17 residues. The V gene end was trimmed by 3 bases and the J gene end by 1 base; junction bases not matched to a gene: 10. CDR3 loop: CASSGTSAQGSYNEQFF. The CDR3 coding sequence is TGTGCCAGCAGCGGCACTAGCGCCCAGGGATCCTACAATGAGCAGTTCTTC.

This chain links TRBV19 with TRBJ2-7; TRBD1 matches at 7 bases. CDR3 size: 15 residues. The V and J ends lost 5 bases and 2 bases, in that order; junction bases with no gene match: 9. In germline, CDR1 is LNHDA, CDR2 SQIVND (reference sequence). CDR3 sequence reads: CASSPTGQEPYEQYF. The DNA for the CDR3 is TGTGCCAGTAGTCCCACTGGACAGGAGCCCTACGAGCAGTACTTC.

The chain carries TRBV6-1 and TRBJ1-4; maybe TRBD1 (6 bases). Germline V gene sequence: CDR1 MNHNS, CDR2 SASEGT. The V gene lost 7 bases and the J gene lost 7 bases, with 19 bases spanning the gap. The CDR3 spans 15 residues. CDR3 loop: CASTLGHSGSEKLFF. The CDR3 region has the DNA TGTGCCAGCACCCTGGGACACTCGGGGAGTGAAAAACTGTTTTTT.

This clone was seen once. The chain is built from TRBV4-2 and TRBJ2-7; D remains ambiguous. This CDR3 is 17 amino acids long. V dropped 0 bases and J dropped 5 bases, with 20 bases sitting between them. Germline V lookup: CDR1 LGHNA, CDR2 YNFKEQ. The CDR3 protein is CASSQELLGSLLHEQYF. Written as DNA, the CDR3 is TGTGCCAGCAGCCAAGAGCTTCTAGGTAGCCTTCTCCACGAGCAGTACTTC.

This clone was counted at least ten times. The V call is TRBV6-1, the J call TRBJ1-5, with D unclear. Germline V gives CDR1 MNHNS, CDR2 SASEGT. V was pared by 3 bases and J by 4 bases, with 10 bases between. The CDR3 extends over 14 amino acids. This CDR3 is CASSDQAENQPQHF. In DNA form, the CDR3 reads TGTGCCAGCAGTGATCAGGCCGAGAATCAGCCCCAGCATTTT.

The V gene is TRBV7-9, the J gene TRBJ1-1; 7 bases map to TRBD1. Germline CDR1 is SEHNR and CDR2 is FQNEAQ (reference sequence). The CDR3 spans 16 residues. J gave up 3 bases and V 6 bases, and 13 bases lay outside the gene matches. The CDR3 nucleotides read TGTGCCAGCAGTAGATCAGGGGGTGGAGCGGACACTGAAGCTTTCTTT. This codes for CASSRSGGGADTEAFF. The entire variable domain, with the rest obtained from reference TRBV7-9 and TRBJ1-1, is as follows: DTGVSQNPRHKITKRGQNVTFRCDPISEHNRLYWYRQTLGQGPEFLTYFQNEAQLEKSRLLSDRFSAERPKGSFSTLEIQRTEQGDSAMYLCASSRSGGGADTEAFFGQGTRLTVV.

The rearrangement links TRBV27 to TRBJ1-5, with D uncertain. The V gene's germline CDR1 is MNHEY and CDR2 SMNVEV (reference sequence). Trimming removed 3 bases from V and 9 bases from J, with 15 bases in between. The CDR3 contains 14 residues. The CDR3 loop is CASSFNPPPGPQHF. CDR3 in DNA: TGTGCCAGCAGTTTCAACCCCCCACCAGGGCCCCAGCATTTT.